This TCR beta chain was profiled in a study of cytomegalovirus exposure and HLA in healthy donors. CDR3 size: 21 residues. Germline CDR1 is MDHEN and CDR2 is SYDVKM. After removal of 3 bases from V and 8 bases from J, the junction contained 30 bases not matched to a gene. Primers for the PCR totalled 60 Vbeta and 13 Jbeta. Profiling relied on immunoSEQ multiplex PCR, and the TCRdb table lists in-frame clones only, not all of them. The repertoire holds approximately 280,000 clones, with around 86% as singletons. General study results and limits: Based on reports, TCR beta sequences accurately predicted HLA-A and HLA-B alleles for most subjects. Cytomegalovirus status was reportedly diagnosed by the classifier with high sensitivity and specificity. Earlier results showed most TCR beta V segments being productive about 90% or about 30% of the time.

Details on this clone: The target antigen is unknown.

The chain has TRBV28 and TRBJ1-2; 7 nucleotides line up with TRBD1. The receptor was isolated from a man aged 40-50 years in good health and CMV-seropositive. Sequencing was done on a sample of PBMCs. The chain's CDR3 is CASSFHGAGGMAQRGGFGYTF. In DNA, the CDR3 is TGTGCCAGCAGTTTTCACGGGGCAGGGGGAATGGCTCAACGAGGGGGGTTCGGCTACACCTTC.